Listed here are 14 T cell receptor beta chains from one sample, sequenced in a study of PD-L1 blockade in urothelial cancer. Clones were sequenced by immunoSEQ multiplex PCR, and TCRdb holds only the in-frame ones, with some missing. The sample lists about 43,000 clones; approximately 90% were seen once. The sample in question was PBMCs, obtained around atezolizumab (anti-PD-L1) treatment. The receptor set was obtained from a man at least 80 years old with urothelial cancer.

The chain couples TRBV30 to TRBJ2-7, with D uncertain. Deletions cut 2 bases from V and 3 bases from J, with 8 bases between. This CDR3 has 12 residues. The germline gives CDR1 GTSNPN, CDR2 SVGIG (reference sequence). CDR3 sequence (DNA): TGTGCCTGGAGTCCAGTCAACTACGAGCAGTACTTC. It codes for CAWSPVNYEQYF.

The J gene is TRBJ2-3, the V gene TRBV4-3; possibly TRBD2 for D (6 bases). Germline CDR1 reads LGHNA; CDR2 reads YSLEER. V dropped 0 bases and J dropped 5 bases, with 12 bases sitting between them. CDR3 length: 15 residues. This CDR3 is CASSQEAGRVDTQYF. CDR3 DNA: TGCGCCAGCAGCCAAGAGGCGGGACGCGTAGATACGCAGTATTTT.

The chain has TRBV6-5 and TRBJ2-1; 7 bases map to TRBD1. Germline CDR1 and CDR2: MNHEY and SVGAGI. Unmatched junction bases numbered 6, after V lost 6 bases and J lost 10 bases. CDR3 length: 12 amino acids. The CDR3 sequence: CASRTGSGEQFF. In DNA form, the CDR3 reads TGTGCCAGCAGGACAGGGTCTGGCGAGCAGTTCTTC.

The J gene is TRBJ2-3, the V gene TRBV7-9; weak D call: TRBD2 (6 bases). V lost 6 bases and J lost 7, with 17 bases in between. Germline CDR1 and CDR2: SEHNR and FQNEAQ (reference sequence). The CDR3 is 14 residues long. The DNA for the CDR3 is TGTGCCAGCAGTCGAGAGTCGGGGGAAAATACGCAGTATTTT. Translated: CASSRESGENTQYF.

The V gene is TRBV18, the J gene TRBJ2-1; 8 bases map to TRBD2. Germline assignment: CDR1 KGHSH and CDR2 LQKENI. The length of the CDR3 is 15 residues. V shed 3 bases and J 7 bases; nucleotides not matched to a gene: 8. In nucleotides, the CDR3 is TGTGCCAGCTCACCCTGGCTAGCGGGTAGGAATGAGCAGTTCTTC. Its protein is CASSPWLAGRNEQFF.

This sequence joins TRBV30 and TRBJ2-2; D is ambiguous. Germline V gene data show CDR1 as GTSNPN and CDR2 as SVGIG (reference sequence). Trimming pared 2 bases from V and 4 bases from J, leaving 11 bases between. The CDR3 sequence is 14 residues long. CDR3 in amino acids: CAWSSGLTTGELFF. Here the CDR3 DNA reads TGTGCCTGGAGTTCCGGGTTGACCACCGGGGAGCTGTTTTTT.

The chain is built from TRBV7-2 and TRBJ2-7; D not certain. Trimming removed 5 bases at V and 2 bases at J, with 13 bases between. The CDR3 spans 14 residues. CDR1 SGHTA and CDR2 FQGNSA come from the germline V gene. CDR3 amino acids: CASSTRTIPYEQYF. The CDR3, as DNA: TGTGCCAGCAGCACCCGCACTATTCCCTACGAGCAGTACTTC. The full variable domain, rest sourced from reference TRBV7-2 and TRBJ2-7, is GAGVSQSPSNKVTEKGKDVELRCDPISGHTALYWYRQSLGQGLEFLIYFQGNSAPDKSGLPSDRFSAERTGGSVSTLTIQRTQQEDSAVYLCASSTRTIPYEQYFGPGTRLTVT.

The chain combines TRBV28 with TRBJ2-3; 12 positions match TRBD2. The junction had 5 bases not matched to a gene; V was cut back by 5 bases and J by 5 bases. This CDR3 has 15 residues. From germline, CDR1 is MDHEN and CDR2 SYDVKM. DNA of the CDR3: TGTGCCAGCAGTGTGACTAGCGGGAGACTAGATACGCAGTATTTT. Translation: CASSVTSGRLDTQYF.

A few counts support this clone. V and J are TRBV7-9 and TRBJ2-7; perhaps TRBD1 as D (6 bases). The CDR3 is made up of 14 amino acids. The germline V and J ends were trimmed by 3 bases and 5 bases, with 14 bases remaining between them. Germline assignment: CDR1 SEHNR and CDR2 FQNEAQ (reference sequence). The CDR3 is CASSLRQDADEQYF. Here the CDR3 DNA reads TGTGCCAGCAGCTTGAGACAGGATGCGGACGAGCAGTACTTC.

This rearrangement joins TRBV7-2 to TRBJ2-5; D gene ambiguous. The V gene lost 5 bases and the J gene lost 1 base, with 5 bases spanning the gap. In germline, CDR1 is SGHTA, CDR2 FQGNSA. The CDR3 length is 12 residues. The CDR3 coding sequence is TGTGCCAGCAGCCTAATCCAAGAGACCCAGTACTTC. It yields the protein CASSLIQETQYF.

As DNA, the CDR3 is TGTGCCAGCAGCCAACCGGGGGGAGAGCAGTACTTC. This encodes CASSQPGGEQYF. The chain joins TRBV27 to TRBJ2-7; 7 bases are shared with TRBD2. V lost 6 bases and J lost 7; bases outside the gene matches: 6. The CDR3 runs to 12 residues. Germline CDR1 MNHEY, CDR2 SMNVEV (reference sequence).

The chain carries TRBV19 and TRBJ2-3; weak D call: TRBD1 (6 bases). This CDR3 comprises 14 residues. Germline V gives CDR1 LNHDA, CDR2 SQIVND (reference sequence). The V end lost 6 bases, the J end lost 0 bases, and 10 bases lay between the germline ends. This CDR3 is CASRKGGSTDTQYF. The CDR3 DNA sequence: TGTGCCAGTAGGAAAGGGGGAAGCACAGATACGCAGTATTTT. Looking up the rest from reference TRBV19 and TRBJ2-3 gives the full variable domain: DGGITQSPKYLFRKEGQNVTLSCEQNLNHDAMYWYRQDPGQGLRLIYYSQIVNDFQKGDIAEGYSVSREKKESFPLTVTSAQKNPTAFYLCASRKGGSTDTQYFGPGTRLTVL.

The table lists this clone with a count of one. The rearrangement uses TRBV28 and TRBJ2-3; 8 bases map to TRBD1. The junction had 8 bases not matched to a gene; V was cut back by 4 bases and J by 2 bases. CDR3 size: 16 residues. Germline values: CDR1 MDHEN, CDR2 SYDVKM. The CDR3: CASSSPLTGVTDTQYF. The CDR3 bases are TGTGCCAGCAGTTCCCCCTTGACAGGGGTCACAGATACGCAGTATTTT.

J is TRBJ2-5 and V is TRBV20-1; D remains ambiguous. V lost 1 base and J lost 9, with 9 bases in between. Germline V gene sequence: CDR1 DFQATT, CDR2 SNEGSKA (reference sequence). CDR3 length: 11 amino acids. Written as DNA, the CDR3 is TGCAGTGCTAGAGGTGGCCAGGCCCAGTACTTC. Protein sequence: CSARGGQAQYF.